The T cell receptor (beta chain) under discussion was sequenced for a study of CD8 T cells in ankylosing spondylitis. The germline V gene has CDR1 MNHNS and CDR2 SASEGT. The V gene end was trimmed by 6 bases and the J gene end by 8 bases; junction bases not matched to a gene: 8. This CDR3 has 15 amino acids. Study conclusions and caveats: It was reported that disease-linked clones were significantly enriched in matched ankylosing spondylitis synovial fluid. In synovial fluid and blood from reactive arthritis, some motif variants were previously reported. Typical of ankylosing spondylitis blood, it appeared, was a TCR beta motif of seven to nine highly homologous variants.

TCRdb independently ran MiXCR on the 5' RACE reads; one entry per CDR3 protein. The sample has roughly 150,000 distinct CDR3 sequences, 9.5% to 10% seen once. In this sample, this clonotype turned up a few times. Its target is not known. The sequencing sample was made of blood, either unsorted or a sorted T cell fraction (not recorded which). This clonotype was sampled from a female donor with ankylosing spondylitis or in good health (not recorded which). V gene TRBV6-1 combines with J gene TRBJ2-1; 12 bases align to TRBD2. CDR3 nucleotide sequence: TGTGCCAGCAGGGCGAGACTAGCGGGAGCCCATGAGCAGTTCTTC. It encodes CASRARLAGAHEQFF.